Listed below are T cell receptor beta chains from one sample, sequenced in a study of glioma-infiltrating T cells after dendritic cell vaccination. Clones were sequenced by immunoSEQ multiplex PCR, and TCRdb holds only the in-frame ones, with some missing. This table has about 65,000 clones, around nine tenths appearing once. The sequenced sample was blood, obtained after dendritic cell vaccination. The source of these receptors is a human donor with glioblastoma. Both conserved end residues are part of each CDR3. A D gene is named only where the DNA matches it firmly. Clone sizes are given selectively: once, few, many, or a class where the clone is expanded.

J gene	clone size	V gene	D gene	CDR3 DNA	CDR3 protein
TRBJ1-4	-	TRBV7-9	TRBD1	TGTGCCAGCAGCTGGAACAGGGGGCTGGTTGAAAAACTGTTTTTT	CASSWNRGLVEKLFF
TRBJ1-6	-	TRBV2	-	TGTGCCGGACAAGCAGGGGCCTATAATTCACCCCTCCACTTT	CAGQAGAYNSPLHF
TRBJ2-7	-	TRBV11-3	-	TGTGCCAGCAGCTTCGCAGGGAGGGGGATGGAGCAGTACTTC	CASSFAGRGMEQYF
TRBJ1-5	-	TRBV12-5	TRBD1	TGTGCTACCCAGGGGGATGGAAGCAATCAGCCCCAGCATTTT	CATQGDGSNQPQHF
TRBJ2-7	-	TRBV19	TRBD2	TGTGCCAGTAGCGTCGCGGGAGGCGAGCAGTACTTC	CASSVAGGEQYF
TRBJ1-3	-	TRBV6-5	-	TGTGCCAGCAGTTACTCGGGCAGGGCGGGAGGAAACACCATATATTTT	CASSYSGRAGGNTIYF
TRBJ2-6	-	TRBV5-4	TRBD2	TGTGCCAGCAGCTCGGGGGGCTCTGGGGCCAACGTCCTGACTTTC	CASSSGGSGANVLTF
TRBJ2-5	-	TRBV28	-	TGTGCCAGCAGTTCCGGGTGGAAGACCCAGTACTTC	CASSSGWKTQYF
TRBJ1-5	-	TRBV7-6	TRBD1	TGTGCCAGCAGCTTAGACAGGGGGGCTTCGCCCCAGCATTTT	CASSLDRGASPQHF
TRBJ2-3	few	TRBV7-2	-	TGTGCCAGCAGCTTATCGACAGGAGATACGCAGTATTTT	CASSLSTGDTQYF
TRBJ2-3	-	TRBV11-3	TRBD2	TGTGCCAGCAGCCCTGGGCGGGGGGGTGGCACAGATACGCAGTATTTT	CASSPGRGGGTDTQYF
TRBJ2-2	-	TRBV5-1	TRBD2	TGCGCCAGCAGCTTGCGGTCTAGCGGGATCGGGACCGGGGAGCTGTTTTTT	CASSLRSSGIGTGELFF
TRBJ1-2	-	TRBV10-1	-	TGCGCCAGCAGTGAGTCGGGGGCAGGGCCCGATGGCTACACCTTC	CASSESGAGPDGYTF
TRBJ2-2	-	TRBV28	TRBD1	TGTGCCAGCAGTCGGACAGGGGGCGAGGCCGGGGAGCTGTTTTTT	CASSRTGGEAGELFF
TRBJ2-7	-	TRBV16	-	TGTGCCAGCAGCCCTTCGAGACAGGGAGGCTCCTACGAGCAGTACTTC	CASSPSRQGGSYEQYF
TRBJ2-3	few	TRBV11-3	-	TGTGCCAGCACCGGTGAATCAGATACGCAGTATTTT	CASTGESDTQYF
TRBJ2-3	-	TRBV6-1	-	TGTGCCAGCAGTGAAGGACAGGCTAGCACAGATACGCAGTATTTT	CASSEGQASTDTQYF
TRBJ2-5	-	TRBV27	TRBD1	TGTGCCAGCAGACCCGACCCGGCAGGGGGCGCGAGGGGGACCCAGTACTTC	CASRPDPAGGARGTQYF
TRBJ1-1	-	TRBV5-1	-	TGCGCCAGCAGCTCTGAGGGGGTGAGGAACACTGAAGCTTTCTTT	CASSSEGVRNTEAFF
TRBJ2-7	-	TRBV7-2	-	TGTGCCAGCAGCTTAGACCTCATAGTCTCCTACGAGCAGTACTTC	CASSLDLIVSYEQYF
TRBJ2-1	-	TRBV4-3	TRBD2	TGCGCCAGCAGCCAAAGTGTTAGCGGGGGGGAGCAGTTCTTC	CASSQSVSGGEQFF
TRBJ2-3	few	TRBV30	TRBD2	TGTGCCTGGACTAGCGGGGACACAGATACGCAGTATTTT	CAWTSGDTDTQYF
TRBJ1-2	once	TRBV7-8	-	TGTGCCAGCAGCTTAGATCGACCCAGACTAGGCTATGGCTACACCTTC	CASSLDRPRLGYGYTF
TRBJ2-7	-	TRBV5-8	TRBD2	TGTGCCAGCAGCGGACCGGGAGGGATTTCGAATTACGAGCAGTACTTC	CASSGPGGISNYEQYF
TRBJ2-7	-	TRBV7-9	-	TGTGCCTTAGGGGAGGTTTTACCCTACGAGCAGTACTTC	CALGEVLPYEQYF
TRBJ1-1	-	TRBV5-4	-	TGTGCCAGCAGCAGAGGGACACATACTACTGAAGCTTTCTTT	CASSRGTHTTEAFF
TRBJ1-1	-	TRBV9	-	TGTGCCAGCAGCGTATCCCCGGGGTACACTGAAGCTTTCTTT	CASSVSPGYTEAFF
TRBJ1-1	-	TRBV7-6	TRBD1	TGTGCCAGCAGCTCAACCGGGACAGGGGTCACTGAAGCTTTCTTT	CASSSTGTGVTEAFF
TRBJ1-1	once	TRBV2	-	TGTGCCAGCAGTCTCAGGGGTGATACTGAAGCTTTCTTT	CASSLRGDTEAFF
TRBJ2-2	-	TRBV27	-	TGTGCCAGCAGCCACTCAGGTCCCGGGGAGCTGTTTTTT	CASSHSGPGELFF
TRBJ1-1	-	TRBV29-1	-	TGCAGCGTTGAGCGGAACACTGAAGCTTTCTTT	CSVERNTEAFF
TRBJ1-1	-	TRBV12-5	-	TGTGCTAGTGGTTTGGTACTGCCGCGGGCAAGCGCCTTTACCATGAACACTGAAGCTTTCTTT	CASGLVLPRASAFTMNTEAFF
TRBJ1-1	-	TRBV30	-	TGTGCCTGGGGGCCAGCGAACACTGAAGCTTTCTTT	CAWGPANTEAFF
TRBJ2-3	-	TRBV19	-	TGTGCCAGTCGCGGGATGGTAGCTCTGAGAGATACGCAGTATTTT	CASRGMVALRDTQYF
TRBJ1-5	-	TRBV19	-	TGTGCCAGTGCCCGAAGACAGGGCAATCAGCCCCAGCATTTT	CASARRQGNQPQHF
TRBJ1-6	-	TRBV29-1	-	TGCAGCGTTTCCGTAGGTGAAGGGGATTCGCCCCTCCACTTT	CSVSVGEGDSPLHF
TRBJ1-1	-	TRBV30	-	TGTGCCTGGAGTGTACTCGGACAGAAAAACACTGAAGCTTTCTTT	CAWSVLGQKNTEAFF
TRBJ2-2	once	TRBV11-2	-	TGTGCCAGCACCCAGGGGTTCGCGAACACCGGGGAGCTGTTTTTT	CASTQGFANTGELFF
TRBJ1-5	-	TRBV18	-	TGTGCCAGCTCACAGGGGTCGGATCAGCCCCAGCATTTT	CASSQGSDQPQHF
TRBJ1-2	-	TRBV30	TRBD1	TGTGCCTGGAGGCCGACAGGGGCCTACTATGGCTACACCTTC	CAWRPTGAYYGYTF
TRBJ2-2	-	TRBV10-3	TRBD2	TGTGCCATCAGGGGACTAGCGGGAGACACCGGGGAGCTGTTTTTT	CAIRGLAGDTGELFF
TRBJ2-7	-	TRBV7-2	-	TGTGCCAGCAGCTTAGAATACGAGCAGTACTTC	CASSLEYEQYF
TRBJ2-7	-	TRBV10-1	-	TGCGCCAGCAGCCGGGCAAGGGGCGAGCAGTACTTC	CASSRARGEQYF
TRBJ1-2	few	TRBV7-2	-	TGTGCCAGCAGCTTAGCACAGGGTAACTATGGCTACACCTTC	CASSLAQGNYGYTF
TRBJ2-7	once	TRBV11-2	-	TGTGCCAGCAGCTTAGATCCAGGACAGCCCTACGAGCAGTACTTC	CASSLDPGQPYEQYF
TRBJ2-7	-	TRBV19	-	TGTGCCAGTAGTATTAGGACAGACTACGAGCAGTACTTC	CASSIRTDYEQYF
TRBJ1-1	-	TRBV6-6	TRBD1	TGTGCCAGCAGTTACCAGGGGGCCCTGAACACTGAAGCTTTCTTT	CASSYQGALNTEAFF
TRBJ2-7	-	TRBV2	-	TGTGCCAGTGGGGAGAAGTACTTC	CASGEKYF
TRBJ1-1	-	TRBV7-9	TRBD1	TGTGCCAGCAGCCCGAGACAGGGGGCGCAGTCTGAAGCTTTCTTT	CASSPRQGAQSEAFF
TRBJ2-2	-	TRBV30	-	TGTGCCTGGGGCTTCGGGACAGAGCTGTTTTTT	CAWGFGTELFF
TRBJ2-6	-	TRBV7-2	-	TGTGCCAGCAGCCAAACAGGGCCTGGGGCCAACGTCCTGACTTTC	CASSQTGPGANVLTF
TRBJ1-6	-	TRBV5-4	-	TGTGCCAGCAGCAACCGACAGGAGAGCTCCTATAATTCCCCCCTCCACTTT	CASSNRQESSYNSPLHF